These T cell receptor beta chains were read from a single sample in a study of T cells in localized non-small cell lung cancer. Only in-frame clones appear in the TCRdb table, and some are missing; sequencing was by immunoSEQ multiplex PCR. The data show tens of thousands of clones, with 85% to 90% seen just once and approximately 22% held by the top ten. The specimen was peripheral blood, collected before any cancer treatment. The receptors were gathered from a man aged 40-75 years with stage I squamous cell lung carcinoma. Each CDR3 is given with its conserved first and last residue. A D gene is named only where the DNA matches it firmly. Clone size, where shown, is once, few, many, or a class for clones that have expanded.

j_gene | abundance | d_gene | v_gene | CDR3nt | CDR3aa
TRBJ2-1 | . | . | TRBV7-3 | TGTGCCAGCAGCCATGGGACCGACAATGAGCAGTTCTTC | CASSHGTDNEQFF
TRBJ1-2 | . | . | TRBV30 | TGTGCCTGGGACGGTATGAACTATGGCTACACCTTC | CAWDGMNYGYTF
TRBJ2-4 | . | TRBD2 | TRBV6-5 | TGTGCCAGCAGTTCGGGGGGGGTAGCCAAAAACATTCAGTACTTC | CASSSGGVAKNIQYF
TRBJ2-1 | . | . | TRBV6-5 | TGTGCCAGCAGTTACGGTCGCAGTCGGGAGCAGTTCTTC | CASSYGRSREQFF
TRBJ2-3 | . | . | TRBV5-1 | TGCGCCAGCAGCTTAATTGGGGGCACAGATACGCAGTATTTT | CASSLIGGTDTQYF
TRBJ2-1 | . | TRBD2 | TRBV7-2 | TGTGCCAGCAGCGGACTAGCGGGCTCCTACAATGAGCAGTTCTTC | CASSGLAGSYNEQFF
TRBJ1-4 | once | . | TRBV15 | TGTGCCACCAGCAGAGGTTATAATGAAAAACTGTTTTTT | CATSRGYNEKLFF
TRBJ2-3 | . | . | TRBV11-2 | TGTGCCAGCAGGACCGGGACGGTGACAGATACGCAGTATTTT | CASRTGTVTDTQYF
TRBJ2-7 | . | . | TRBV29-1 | TGCAGCGTTGGAGCGAGCCCGGGGGAGCAGTACTTC | CSVGASPGEQYF
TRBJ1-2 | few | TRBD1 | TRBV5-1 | TGCGCCAGCAGCCAACAGACAGGGAACTATGGCTACACCTTC | CASSQQTGNYGYTF
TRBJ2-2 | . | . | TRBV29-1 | TGCAGCGTTGTACGGACTAACACCGGGGAGCTGTTTTTT | CSVVRTNTGELFF
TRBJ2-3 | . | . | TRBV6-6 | TGTGCCAGCAGTTACCCTCGGACACCCGACACAGATACGCAGTATTTT | CASSYPRTPDTDTQYF
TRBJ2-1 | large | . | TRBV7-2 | TGTGCCAGCAGCTTAGGTGGACAATACAATGAGCAGTTCTTC | CASSLGGQYNEQFF
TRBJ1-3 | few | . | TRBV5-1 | TGCGCCAGCAGCTTCAGGTTCGGCTCTGGAAACACCATATATTTT | CASSFRFGSGNTIYF
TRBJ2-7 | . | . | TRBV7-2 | TGTGCCAGCAGCTTAGTCGCGGGACTTAACGAGCAGTACTTC | CASSLVAGLNEQYF
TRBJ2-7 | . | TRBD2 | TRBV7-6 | TGTGCCAGCAGCCCAAGACTAGCGCAGGACGAGCAGTACTTC | CASSPRLAQDEQYF